The clone carrying this TCR beta chain was counted many times. Its specificity is unknown. Each CDR3 protein gets one entry after TCRdb re-called the 5' RACE reads with MiXCR. The data show tens of thousands of distinct CDR3 sequences, with roughly 4% seen just once and roughly 6% held by the top ten. This specimen comes from a study of neurological immune-mediated disorders. The study's findings and limits: Phylogenetic grouping assigned the repertoires of 18 of 34 multiple sclerosis patients to a single cluster of related CDR3 sequences. This cluster may be a repertoire-level signature.

With 5 bases clipped from V and 6 bases from J, the junction kept 10 bases outside the gene matches. Germline-derived CDR1 and CDR2 are DFQATT and SNEGSKA (reference sequence). The CDR3 runs to 14 residues. The TCR sequence derives from an older woman with multiple sclerosis. This chain uses TRBV20-1 with TRBJ2-1, with 7 bases lining up with TRBD2. Sequencing was performed on PBMCs. The CDR3 DNA reads as TGCAGTGCTGAGGGGAGGGTAAGGCTCAATGAGCAGTTCTTC. The encoded protein is CSAEGRVRLNEQFF.